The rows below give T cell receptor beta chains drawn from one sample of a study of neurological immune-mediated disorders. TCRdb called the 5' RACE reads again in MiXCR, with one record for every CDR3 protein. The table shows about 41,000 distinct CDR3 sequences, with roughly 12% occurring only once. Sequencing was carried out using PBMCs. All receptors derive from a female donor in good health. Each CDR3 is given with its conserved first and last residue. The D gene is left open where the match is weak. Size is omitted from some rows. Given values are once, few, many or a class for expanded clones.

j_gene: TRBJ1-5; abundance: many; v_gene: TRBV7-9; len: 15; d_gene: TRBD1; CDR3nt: TGTGCCAGCAGCCCCGGGACAGGAGGAAATCAGCCCCAGCATTTT; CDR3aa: CASSPGTGGNQPQHF
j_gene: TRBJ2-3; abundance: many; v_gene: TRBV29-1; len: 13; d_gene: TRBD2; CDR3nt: TGCAGCGTTGAGGCTAGCGGGGGAGATACGCAGTATTTT; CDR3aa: CSVEASGGDTQYF
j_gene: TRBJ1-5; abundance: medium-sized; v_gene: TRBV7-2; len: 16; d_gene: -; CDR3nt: TGTGCCAGCAGCTTGGGGGATGGTGTCGGCAATCAGCCCCAGCATTTT; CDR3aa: CASSLGDGVGNQPQHF
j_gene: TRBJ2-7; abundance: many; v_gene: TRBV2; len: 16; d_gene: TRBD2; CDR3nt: TGTGCCAGCCTAGAGTCACTAGCGGGAGGGCCCGGCGAGCAGTACTTC; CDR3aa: CASLESLAGGPGEQYF
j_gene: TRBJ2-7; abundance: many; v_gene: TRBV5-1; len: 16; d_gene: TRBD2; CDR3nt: TGCGCCAGCAGCTTGGGACTAGCGGGGGCGACCTACGAGCAGTACTTC; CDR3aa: CASSLGLAGATYEQYF
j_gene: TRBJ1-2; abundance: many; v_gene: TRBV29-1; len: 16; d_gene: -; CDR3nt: TGCAGCGTTGAAGACGGCAGGACCCCGGGCTTGCATGGCTACACCTTC; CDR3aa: CSVEDGRTPGLHGYTF
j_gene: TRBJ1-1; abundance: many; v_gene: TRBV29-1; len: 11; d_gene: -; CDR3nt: TGCAGCGTGGACCCGACAGGAGGGGCTTTCTTT; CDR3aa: CSVDPTGGAFF
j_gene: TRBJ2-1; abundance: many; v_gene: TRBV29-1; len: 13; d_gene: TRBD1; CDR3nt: TGCAGCGTTACAGGGACAGGAAGAAGGGAGCAGTTCTTC; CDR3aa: CSVTGTGRREQFF
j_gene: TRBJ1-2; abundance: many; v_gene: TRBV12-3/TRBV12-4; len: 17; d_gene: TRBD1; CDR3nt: TGTGCCAGCAGTTTGAGCCCATCGACAGGGGGCAGCTATGGCTACACCTTC; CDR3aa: CASSLSPSTGGSYGYTF
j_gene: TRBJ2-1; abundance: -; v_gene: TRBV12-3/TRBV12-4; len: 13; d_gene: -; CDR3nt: TGTGCCAGCAGCACCTGGGGAGGAGGGCCCCAGTTCTTC; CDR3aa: CASSTWGGGPQFF
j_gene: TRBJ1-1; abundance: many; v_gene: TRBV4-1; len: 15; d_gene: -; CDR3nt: TGCGCCAGCAGACACCTAGTGGGGGGAAACACTGAAGCTTTCTTT; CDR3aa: CASRHLVGGNTEAFF
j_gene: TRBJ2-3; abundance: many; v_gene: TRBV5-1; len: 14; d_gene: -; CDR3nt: TGCGCCAGCTACCGGGACCTCGGGGCAGATACGCAGTATTTT; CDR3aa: CASYRDLGADTQYF
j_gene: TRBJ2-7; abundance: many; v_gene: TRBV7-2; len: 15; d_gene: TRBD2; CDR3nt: TGTGCCAGCAGCCCGCTCGGACTAGCGTCGTACGAGCAGTACTTC; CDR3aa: CASSPLGLASYEQYF
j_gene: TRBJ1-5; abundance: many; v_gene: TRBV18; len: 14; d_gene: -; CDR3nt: TGTGCCAGCTCAGCAACAGGAAGCAATCAGCCCCAGCATTTT; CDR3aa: CASSATGSNQPQHF
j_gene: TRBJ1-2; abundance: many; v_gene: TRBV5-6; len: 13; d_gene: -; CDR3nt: TGTGCCAGCAGCTTACCCGGGTCTCGGAAATACACCTTC; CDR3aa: CASSLPGSRKYTF
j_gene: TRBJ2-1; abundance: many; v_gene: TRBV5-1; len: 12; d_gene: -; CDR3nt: TGCGCCAGCAGCTTGGGGACGAATGAGCAGTTCTTC; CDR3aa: CASSLGTNEQFF
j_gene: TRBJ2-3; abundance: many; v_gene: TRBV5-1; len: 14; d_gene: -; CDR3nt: TGCGCCAGCAGCTTGGGCGGGACCACAGATACGCAGTATTTT; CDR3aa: CASSLGGTTDTQYF
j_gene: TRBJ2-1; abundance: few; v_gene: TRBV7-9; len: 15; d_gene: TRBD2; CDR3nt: TGTGCCAGCAGCTTCACTAGCGGGGGGACGATTCAGCAGTTCTTC; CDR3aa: CASSFTSGGTIQQFF
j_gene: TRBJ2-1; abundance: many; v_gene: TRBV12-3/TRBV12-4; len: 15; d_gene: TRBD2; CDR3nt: TGTGCCAGCAGGCCCGGGACTAGCGGGTGGGATGAGCAGTTCTTC; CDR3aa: CASRPGTSGWDEQFF
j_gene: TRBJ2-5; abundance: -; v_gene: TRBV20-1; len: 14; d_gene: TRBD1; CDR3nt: TGCAGTGCTAGATCTGACAGGGCTCAAGAGACCCAGTACTTC; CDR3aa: CSARSDRAQETQYF
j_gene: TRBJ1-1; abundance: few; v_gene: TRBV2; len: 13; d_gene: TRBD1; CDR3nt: TGTGCCAGCGGTAACAGGGGGAACACTGAAGCTTTCTTT; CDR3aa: CASGNRGNTEAFF
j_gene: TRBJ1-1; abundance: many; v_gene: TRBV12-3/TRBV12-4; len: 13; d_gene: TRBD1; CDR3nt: TGTGCCAGCCGACAGGGGGGGAACACTGAAGCTTTCTTT; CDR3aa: CASRQGGNTEAFF
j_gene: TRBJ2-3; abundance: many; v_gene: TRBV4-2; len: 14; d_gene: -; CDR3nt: TGTGCCAGCAGCCAAGTTCCTAGTGTAGATACGCAGTATTTT; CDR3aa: CASSQVPSVDTQYF
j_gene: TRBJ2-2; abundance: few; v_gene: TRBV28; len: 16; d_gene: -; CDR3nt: TGTGCCAGCAGGACTTCGAGGTCGGCGAACACCGGGGAGCTGTTTTTT; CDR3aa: CASRTSRSANTGELFF
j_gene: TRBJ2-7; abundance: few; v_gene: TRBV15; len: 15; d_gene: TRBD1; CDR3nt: TGTGCCACCAGCAGCGGTACAGGGGTTTCCTACGAGCAGTACTTC; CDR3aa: CATSSGTGVSYEQYF
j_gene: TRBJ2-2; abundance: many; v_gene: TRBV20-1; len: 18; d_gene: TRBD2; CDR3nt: TGCAGTGCCCTCTCCGGGACTAGCGGGGGGGTGAACACCGGGGAGCTGTTTTTT; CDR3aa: CSALSGTSGGVNTGELFF
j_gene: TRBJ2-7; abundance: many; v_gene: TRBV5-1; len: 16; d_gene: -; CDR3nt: TGCGCCAGCAGCTTCCCGAGGGACGGTTTCAGGTACGAGCAGTACTTC; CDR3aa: CASSFPRDGFRYEQYF
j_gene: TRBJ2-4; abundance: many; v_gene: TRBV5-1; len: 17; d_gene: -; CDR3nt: TGCGCCAGCAGCGGGGGTCTCGGGGGTGTCGCCAAAAACATTCAGTACTTC; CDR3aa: CASSGGLGGVAKNIQYF
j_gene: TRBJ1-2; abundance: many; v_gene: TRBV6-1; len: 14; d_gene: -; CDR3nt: TGTGCCAGCAGTGCCCACAGGTCCGACTATGGCTACACCTTC; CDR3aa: CASSAHRSDYGYTF
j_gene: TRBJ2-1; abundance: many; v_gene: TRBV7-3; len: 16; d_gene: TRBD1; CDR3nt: TGTGCCAGCAGCTCGACCGGGACAGGGTGGTACAATGAGCAGTTCTTC; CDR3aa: CASSSTGTGWYNEQFF
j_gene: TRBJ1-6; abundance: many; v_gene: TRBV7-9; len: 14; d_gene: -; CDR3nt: TGTGCCAGCAGCTTATCACAAAATAATTCACCCCTCCACTTT; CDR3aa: CASSLSQNNSPLHF
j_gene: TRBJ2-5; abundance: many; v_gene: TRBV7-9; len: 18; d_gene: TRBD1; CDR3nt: TGTGCCAGCAGCCTAGGGGGCGCTTTGGCTCTAACCCAAGAGACCCAGTACTTC; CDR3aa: CASSLGGALALTQETQYF
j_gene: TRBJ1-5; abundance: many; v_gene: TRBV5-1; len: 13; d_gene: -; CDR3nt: TGCGCCAGCAGCGGGGGCCCCAATCAGCCCCAGCATTTT; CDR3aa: CASSGGPNQPQHF
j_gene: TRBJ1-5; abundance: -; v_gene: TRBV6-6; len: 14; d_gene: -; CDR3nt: TGTGCCAGCGGTCTGAGGGTTCAGGAGCAGACCCAGCATTTT; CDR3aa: CASGLRVQEQTQHF
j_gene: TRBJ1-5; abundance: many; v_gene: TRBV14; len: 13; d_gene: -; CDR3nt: TGTGCCAGCAGCCAGTGGCAGGGACAGCCCCAGCATTTT; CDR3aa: CASSQWQGQPQHF
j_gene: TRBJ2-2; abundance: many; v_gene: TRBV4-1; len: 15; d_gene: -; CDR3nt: TGCGCCAGCAGCCGGGGATACACAAACACCGGGGAGCTGTTTTTT; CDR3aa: CASSRGYTNTGELFF
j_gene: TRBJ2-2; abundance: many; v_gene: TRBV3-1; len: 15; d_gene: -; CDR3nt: TGTGCCAGCAGCCAACTTCTTGGGGCTACCGGGGAGCTGTTTTTT; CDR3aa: CASSQLLGATGELFF
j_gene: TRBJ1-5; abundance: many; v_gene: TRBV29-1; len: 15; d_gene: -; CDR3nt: TGCAGCGTTCTCTATGACGCTCGGATGGGACAGCCCCAGCATTTT; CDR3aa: CSVLYDARMGQPQHF
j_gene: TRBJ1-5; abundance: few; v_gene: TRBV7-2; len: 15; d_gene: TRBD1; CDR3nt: TGTGCCAGCAGCGGCCGTACAGGGGATGATCAGCCCCAGCATTTT; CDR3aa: CASSGRTGDDQPQHF
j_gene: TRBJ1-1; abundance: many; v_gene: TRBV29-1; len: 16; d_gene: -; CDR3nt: TGCAGCGTTGGTCCACCCAAGGCGATACCGAACACTGAAGCTTTCTTT; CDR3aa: CSVGPPKAIPNTEAFF
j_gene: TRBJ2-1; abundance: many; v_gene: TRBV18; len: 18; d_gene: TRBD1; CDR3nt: TGTGCCAGCTCACTACATCCTCCCGGGACAGGGGGCAGGGATGAGCAGTTCTTC; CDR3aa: CASSLHPPGTGGRDEQFF
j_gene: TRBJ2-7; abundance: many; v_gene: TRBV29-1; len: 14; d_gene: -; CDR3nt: TGCAGCGTCCGTGGGACACTTAGCTCCTACGAGCAGTACTTC; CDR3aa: CSVRGTLSSYEQYF
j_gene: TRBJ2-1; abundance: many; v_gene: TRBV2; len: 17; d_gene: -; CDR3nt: TGTGCCAGCAGTGAAGTTGGAGGGGATAGCTTTTTCAATGAGCAGTTCTTC; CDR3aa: CASSEVGGDSFFNEQFF
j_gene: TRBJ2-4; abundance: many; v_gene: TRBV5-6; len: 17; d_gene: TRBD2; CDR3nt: TGTGCCAGCAGCTTAAGACTAGCGGGGGGAGCCAAAAACATTCAGTACTTC; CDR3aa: CASSLRLAGGAKNIQYF
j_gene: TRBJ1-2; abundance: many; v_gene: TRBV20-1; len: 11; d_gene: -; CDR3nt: TGCAGTGCCGCTTTTAACTATGGCTACACCTTC; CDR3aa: CSAAFNYGYTF
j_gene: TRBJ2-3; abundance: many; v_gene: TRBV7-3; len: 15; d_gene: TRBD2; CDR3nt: TGTGCCAGCAGATCCGGGACTAGCGGCACAGATACGCAGTATTTT; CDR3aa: CASRSGTSGTDTQYF
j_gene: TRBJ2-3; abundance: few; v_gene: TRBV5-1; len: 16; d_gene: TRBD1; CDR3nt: TGCGCCAGCAGCTGGGGCGGACAGGGCTTGACGGTAACGCAGTATTTT; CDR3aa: CASSWGGQGLTVTQYF
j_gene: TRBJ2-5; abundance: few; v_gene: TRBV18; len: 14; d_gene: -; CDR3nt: TGTGCCAGCTCACAAAACGGGGGTGGAGAGACCCAGTACTTC; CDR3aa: CASSQNGGGETQYF